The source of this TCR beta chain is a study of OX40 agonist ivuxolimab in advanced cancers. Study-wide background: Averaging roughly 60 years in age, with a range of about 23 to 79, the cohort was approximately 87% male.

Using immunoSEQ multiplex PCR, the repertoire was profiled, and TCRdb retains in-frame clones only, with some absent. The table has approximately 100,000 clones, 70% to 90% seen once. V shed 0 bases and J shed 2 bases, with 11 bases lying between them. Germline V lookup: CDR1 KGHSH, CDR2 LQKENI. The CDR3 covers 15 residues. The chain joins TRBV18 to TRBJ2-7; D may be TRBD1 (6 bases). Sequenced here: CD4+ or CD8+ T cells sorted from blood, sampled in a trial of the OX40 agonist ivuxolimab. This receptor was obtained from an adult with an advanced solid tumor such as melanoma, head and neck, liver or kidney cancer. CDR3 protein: CASSPPGRGTYEQYF. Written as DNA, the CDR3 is TGTGCCAGCTCACCACCGGGCAGGGGAACCTACGAGCAGTACTTC. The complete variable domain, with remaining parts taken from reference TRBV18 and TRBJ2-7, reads NAGVMQNPRHLVRRRGQEARLRCSPMKGHSHVYWYRQLPEEGLKFMVYLQKENIIDESGMPKERFSAEFPKEGPSILRIQQVVRGDSAAYFCASSPPGRGTYEQYFGPGTRLTVT.